These 15 T cell receptor beta chains came from one sample sequenced in a study of shared clonotypes between healthy human individuals. Sequencing used immunoSEQ multiplex PCR; TCRdb keeps in-frame clones, though not all of them. The table shows fewer than 600,000 clones, with 79% occurring only once. The sequenced sample consisted of PBMCs. These TCRs come from a woman between 40 and 55 years old in good health. Some clones in this sample may be carry-over from other donors' samples.

The chain employs TRBV2 and TRBJ2-1; D remains unclear. This CDR3 has 15 residues. Trimming cost V 5 bases and J 9 bases, with 20 bases left between them. Germline CDR1 is SNHLY and CDR2 is FYNNEI. CDR3 sequence (DNA): TGTGCCAGCAGTCAAGACGGCCGTTCCGGCGGTGAGCAGTTCTTC. Protein: CASSQDGRSGGEQFF.

This chain joins TRBV11-3 and TRBJ2-7; D is unresolved. CDR3 size: 13 residues. V lost 5 bases to trimming and J lost 5 bases, with 13 bases between them. Germline-derived CDR1 and CDR2 are SGHNT and YENEEA. The CDR3 sequence is CASSQSFGHEQYF. The CDR3 DNA reads TGTGCCAGCAGCCAGTCCTTTGGGCACGAGCAGTACTTC.

This clone was counted a single time. This chain uses TRBV7-2 with TRBJ2-3; 10 bases fit TRBD1. Trimming took 4 bases from V and 1 from J; bases not matched to a gene: 11. The CDR3 sequence is 18 residues long. The germline gives CDR1 SGHTA, CDR2 FQGNSA. In DNA, the CDR3 is TGTGCCAGCAGCTCCGGGAGAAGGACAGGGGGTGGCACAGATACGCAGTATTTT. Encoded protein: CASSSGRRTGGGTDTQYF. The full variable domain, in which reference TRBV7-2 and TRBJ2-3 provide the parts outside the CDR3, is GAGVSQSPSNKVTEKGKDVELRCDPISGHTALYWYRQSLGQGLEFLIYFQGNSAPDKSGLPSDRFSAERTGGSVSTLTIQRTQQEDSAVYLCASSSGRRTGGGTDTQYFGPGTRLTVL.

J is TRBJ2-2 and V is TRBV18; 8 nucleotides align to TRBD1. Germline CDR1 reads KGHSH; CDR2 reads LQKENI. The CDR3 runs 16 residues. J was trimmed by 0 bases and V by 0 bases; bases with no gene match: 0. CDR3 in amino acids: CASSPPGQANTGELFF. In DNA, the CDR3 is TGTGCCAGCTCACCACCGGGACAGGCGAACACCGGGGAGCTGTTTTTT.

This sequence joins TRBV7-8 and TRBJ1-1; D unresolved. Germline V gene sequence: CDR1 SGHVS, CDR2 FQNEAQ. This CDR3 region has 14 residues. The V end lost 3 bases, the J end lost 0 bases, and 8 bases lay between the germline ends. The CDR3 nucleotides read TGTGCCAGCAGCTTGAGGGAGGTGAACACTGAAGCTTTCTTT. As protein: CASSLREVNTEAFF.

This chain links TRBV4-2 with TRBJ2-1; weak D call: TRBD1 (6 bases). This CDR3 has 15 residues. Germline V gene lookup returns CDR1 LGHNA and CDR2 YNFKEQ. Trimming left V 0 bases short and J 9 bases short, with 15 bases between. For the CDR3, the DNA is TGTGCCAGCAGCCAAGATCCAGGCAGGGGAATTGAGCAGTTCTTC. This sequence encodes CASSQDPGRGIEQFF.

The chain uses TRBV7-2 and TRBJ2-7; D might be TRBD1 (5 bases). This CDR3 has 20 amino acids. With 0 bases removed from V and 4 bases from J, the gap between germline ends came to 28 bases. Germline V gene data show CDR1 as SGHTA and CDR2 as FQGNSA. The CDR3 DNA is TGTGCCAGCAGCTTAGCGGTATCCCAGCACCGGGTCATACGGACATACGAGCAGTACTTC. Residues: CASSLAVSQHRVIRTYEQYF.

This clone has just a few counts. CDR3 sequence (DNA): TGTGCCAGCTCACCCCAGACAGGGGCTGAAGCTTTCTTT. It codes for CASSPQTGAEAFF. V usage is TRBV18 and J usage is TRBJ1-1; 8 positions agree with TRBD1. V dropped 3 bases and J dropped 6; count of bases not matched to a gene: 3. This CDR3 has 13 amino acids. Germline CDR1 KGHSH, CDR2 LQKENI.

In DNA form, the CDR3 reads TGTGCCAGCAGTTACTCCAGTCCCTACGAGCAGTACTTC. Translated, it gives CASSYSSPYEQYF. This chain joins TRBV6-5 and TRBJ2-7, with D unresolved. In germline, CDR1 is MNHEY, CDR2 SVGAGI. This CDR3 region has 13 residues. The V end lost 0 bases, the J end lost 2 bases, and 5 bases lay between the germline ends.

The chain links TRBV5-1 to TRBJ1-1; weak D call: TRBD1 (6 bases). Deletions cut 2 bases from V and 3 bases from J, with 11 bases between. This CDR3 contains 14 residues. Germline CDR1 SGHRS, CDR2 YFSETQ. Here the CDR3 DNA reads TGCGCCAGCAGCTTTCAGGGGAGCGACACTGAAGCTTTCTTT. It is translated as CASSFQGSDTEAFF. The entire variable domain, with the rest obtained from reference TRBV5-1 and TRBJ1-1, is as follows: KAGVTQTPRYLIKTRGQQVTLSCSPISGHRSVSWYQQTPGQGLQFLFEYFSETQRNKGNFPGRFSGRQFSNSRSEMNVSTLELGDSALYLCASSFQGSDTEAFFGQGTRLTVV.

The chain uses TRBV6-1 and TRBJ1-4, with D possibly TRBD1 on 5 matching bases. CDR1 is MNHNS and CDR2 is SASEGT in the germline V gene. Trimming shortened V by 3 bases and J by 8 bases, and 16 bases separated the two germline ends. CDR3 size: 15 residues. CDR3 region: CASSEIPGRGEKLFF. The CDR3 coding sequence is TGTGCCAGCAGTGAGATTCCGGGACGGGGAGAAAAACTGTTTTTT.

The chain combines TRBV7-3 with TRBJ2-7, with TRBD1 matching 11 bases. Germline values: CDR1 SGHTA, CDR2 FQGTGA. The CDR3 contains 18 residues. The trim removed 7 bases at V and 4 bases at J, leaving 18 bases unmatched. CDR3 nucleotides: TGTGCCAGCACCGAAACCAACCCGTGGAGGGACAGGGGGTACGAGCAGTACTTC. Its protein is CASTETNPWRDRGYEQYF. Full variable domain (rest looked up from reference TRBV7-3 and TRBJ2-7): GAGVSQTPSNKVTEKGKYVELRCDPISGHTALYWYRQSLGQGPEFLIYFQGTGAADDSGLPNDRFFAVRPEGSVSTLKIQRTERGDSAVYLCASTETNPWRDRGYEQYFGPGTRLTVT.

CDR3 loop: CSAGGGNEQFF. CDR3 nucleotides: TGCAGCGCCGGCGGGGGCAATGAGCAGTTCTTC. The chain links TRBV29-1 to TRBJ2-1, with TRBD2 matching over 7 bases. This CDR3 has 11 residues. With V trimmed by 7 bases and J by 6 bases, 3 bases remained unmatched. From germline, CDR1 is SQVTM and CDR2 ANQGSEA.

This clone was detected a few times. The genes are TRBV5-1 and TRBJ1-2, with D hard to call. Between the trimmed V and J ends, which lost 2 bases and 6 bases, there was a span of 8 bases. Germline V gene lookup returns CDR1 SGHRS and CDR2 YFSETQ. The CDR3 contains 12 residues. CDR3 region: CASSFSADGYTF. The CDR3 DNA follows: TGCGCCAGCAGCTTTTCTGCGGATGGCTACACCTTC.

This clone was seen a few times. The J gene is TRBJ2-7, the V gene TRBV7-6, with 7 bases aligning to TRBD1. The CDR3 sequence is 14 residues long. V lost 5 bases to trimming and J lost 2 bases; unmatched junction nucleotides: 6. Germline CDR1 reads SGHVS; CDR2 reads FNYEAQ. The CDR3 nucleotides read TGTGCCAGCAGCAGGGACAGCGTTACCTACGAGCAGTACTTC. It codes for CASSRDSVTYEQYF.